Listed here are 25 T cell receptor beta chains from one sample, sequenced in a study of T cell changes during pregnancy in multiple sclerosis. Sequenced by immunoSEQ multiplex PCR; TCRdb stores in-frame clones only, minus some. The profile covers 55,000 to 70,000 clones, with around 91% appearing a single time and approximately 2% taken by the ten largest. The source material was peripheral blood, sampled after pregnancy. Source of these receptors: a female donor with multiple sclerosis, enrolled in a pregnancy study.

This chain uses TRBV11-2 with TRBJ2-7, with TRBD1 matching over 8 bases. This CDR3 spans 15 amino acids. J lost 3 bases, V lost 3 bases, and 7 bases had no gene match. CDR1 SGHAT and CDR2 FQNNGV come from the germline V gene. The CDR3 protein is CASSLEHGTGYEQYF. The CDR3 DNA follows: TGTGCCAGCAGCTTGGAGCACGGGACAGGCTACGAGCAGTACTTC.

CDR3 residues: CSVLAPVGAGYTF. CDR3 sequence (DNA): TGCAGCGTTTTAGCCCCGGTAGGGGCGGGCTACACCTTC. V gene TRBV29-1 combines with J gene TRBJ1-2; D possibly corresponds to TRBD1 (5 bases). Germline CDR1 and CDR2: SQVTM and ANQGSEA. The V gene lost 5 bases and the J gene lost 8 bases, with 18 bases spanning the gap. This CDR3 is 13 amino acids long. Full variable domain (missing parts from reference TRBV29-1 and TRBJ1-2): SAVISQKPSRDICQRGTSLTIQCQVDSQVTMMFWYRQQPGQSLTLIATANQGSEATYESGFVIDKFPISRPNLTFSTLTVSNMSPEDSSIYLCSVLAPVGAGYTFGSGTRLTVV.

The J gene is TRBJ2-5, the V gene TRBV5-1, with 7 nucleotides matching TRBD1. Trimming cost V 0 bases and J 5 bases; bases outside gene matches: 4. Looked up from germline, CDR1 is SGHRS and CDR2 is YFSETQ. The length of the CDR3 is 14 residues. The CDR3 loop reads CASSLVGTAETQYF. Written as DNA, the CDR3 is TGCGCCAGCAGCTTGGTGGGGACAGCGGAGACCCAGTACTTC. Full variable domain (remainder filled in from reference TRBV5-1 and TRBJ2-5): KAGVTQTPRYLIKTRGQQVTLSCSPISGHRSVSWYQQTPGQGLQFLFEYFSETQRNKGNFPGRFSGRQFSNSRSEMNVSTLELGDSALYLCASSLVGTAETQYFGPGTRLLVL.

The chain employs TRBV13 and TRBJ1-2, with D unresolved. V was clipped by 5 bases and J by 2 bases, with 15 bases between them. Germline V gene lookup returns CDR1 PRHDT and CDR2 FYEKMQ (reference sequence). This CDR3 has 15 amino acids. The CDR3 here is CASSRGGLRNYGYTF. CDR3 coding DNA: TGTGCCAGCAGCCGGGGAGGACTTCGGAACTATGGCTACACCTTC.

This clone was observed a few times. This is likely a read error, given that the CDR3 carries no conserved phenylalanine or tryptophan at its end. The limits of the CDR3 on the DNA are not certain, so only TCRdb's listed CDR3 is given. The gene calls are TRBV7-1 and TRBJ2-6; the D segment call TRBD1 is taken from the table without a DNA check. TRBV7-1 carries the ORF label, with uncertain function. The CDR3 totals 12 residues, both ends included. The CDR3 loop is CASSWTYHEDKV.

This clone came up a few times. The chain has TRBV5-6 and TRBJ1-5; perhaps TRBD1 as D (5 bases). Germline CDR1 and CDR2: SGHDT and YYEEEE. This CDR3 contains 12 residues. Trimming removed 5 bases at V and 6 bases at J, with 9 bases between. The CDR3 protein is CASSRGPQPQHF. The CDR3 DNA reads as TGTGCCAGCAGTAGGGGCCCTCAGCCCCAGCATTTT. The full variable domain, its missing parts supplied by reference TRBV5-6 and TRBJ1-5, is DAGVTQSPTHLIKTRGQQVTLRCSPKSGHDTVSWYQQALGQGPQFIFQYYEEEERQRGNFPDRFSGHQFPNYSSELNVNALLLGDSALYLCASSRGPQPQHFGDGTRLSIL.

The chain joins TRBV19 to TRBJ2-1; D remains ambiguous. Deletions cut 4 bases from V and 4 bases from J, with 11 bases between. Germline V gene sequence: CDR1 LNHDA, CDR2 SQIVND (reference sequence). The CDR3 has 14 residues. The CDR3: CASSRGQLYNEQFF. The CDR3 DNA follows: TGTGCCAGTAGTAGAGGCCAGTTATACAATGAGCAGTTCTTC.

The chain has TRBV7-2 and TRBJ2-7; a weak D match, TRBD2 (6 bases). The V end lost 1 base, the J end lost 0 bases, and 19 bases lay between the germline ends. The germline CDR1 and CDR2 sequences are SGHTA and FQGNSA. The CDR3 consists of 18 residues. CDR3 in amino acids: CASSLVPPGTVSSYEQYF. CDR3 bases: TGTGCCAGCAGCTTAGTGCCCCCCGGGACTGTTAGCTCCTACGAGCAGTACTTC. Full variable domain (rest looked up from reference TRBV7-2 and TRBJ2-7): GAGVSQSPSNKVTEKGKDVELRCDPISGHTALYWYRQSLGQGLEFLIYFQGNSAPDKSGLPSDRFSAERTGGSVSTLTIQRTQQEDSAVYLCASSLVPPGTVSSYEQYFGPGTRLTVT.

The V and J genes are TRBV10-1 and TRBJ2-3; 8 nucleotides line up with TRBD1. The ends lost 4 bases at V and 6 bases at J; junction bases unmatched: 6. The germline CDR1 and CDR2 sequences are WNHNN and SYGVQD (reference sequence). The CDR3 extends over 14 amino acids. The chain's CDR3 is CASSGTGSGDTQYF. The CDR3 DNA reads TGCGCCAGCAGTGGGACAGGGTCGGGGGATACGCAGTATTTT.

In this sample, this clone turned up a few times. The chain carries TRBV6-4 and TRBJ2-1, with 8 bases fitting TRBD2. The CDR3 spans 14 residues. Germline V gene data show CDR1 as MRHNA and CDR2 as SNTAGT. Unmatched junction bases numbered 5, after V lost 2 bases and J lost 8 bases. CDR3 loop: CASSDGETSDEQFF. CDR3 DNA: TGTGCCAGCAGTGACGGGGAGACTAGCGATGAGCAGTTCTTC.

The chain links TRBV5-1 to TRBJ2-5, with TRBD2 matching 9 bases. Unmatched junction bases numbered 6, after V lost 1 base and J lost 5 bases. The CDR3 sequence is 15 residues long. The germline CDR1 and CDR2 sequences are SGHRS and YFSETQ. The CDR3 protein is CASSLIQRGDETQYF. The CDR3 DNA follows: TGCGCCAGCAGCTTGATCCAGCGGGGGGACGAGACCCAGTACTTC.

CDR3 bases: TGCGCCAGCAGCCAAGATCCGGCGGTGAACACTGAAGCTTTCTTT. It codes for CASSQDPAVNTEAFF. The chain is built from TRBV4-1 and TRBJ1-1; D gene ambiguous. The germline V and J ends were trimmed by 0 bases and 0 bases, with 8 bases remaining between them. CDR1 MGHRA and CDR2 YSYEKL come from the germline V gene. The CDR3 consists of 15 residues.

This chain links TRBV28 with TRBJ1-3; TRBD1 aligns across 10 bases. The CDR3 is 17 residues long. V lost 3 bases to trimming and J lost 2 bases; unmatched junction nucleotides: 7. Germline CDR1 reads MDHEN; CDR2 reads SYDVKM. The CDR3 nucleotides are TGTGCCAGCAGTTTCCCCCCGGGACAGGGGACTGGAAACACCATATATTTT. The encoded protein is CASSFPPGQGTGNTIYF. Complete variable domain (other parts from reference TRBV28 and TRBJ1-3): DVKVTQSSRYLVKRTGEKVFLECVQDMDHENMFWYRQDPGLGLRLIYFSYDVKMKEKGDIPEGYSVSREKKERFSLILESASTNQTSMYLCASSFPPGQGTGNTIYFGEGSWLTVV.

The rearrangement joins TRBV7-2 to TRBJ2-3, with D perhaps matching TRBD2 (6 bases). The CDR3 contains 14 residues. Germline V CDR1 and CDR2: SGHTA, FQGNSA. V was cut by 0 bases and J by 6 bases, with 10 bases left in between. For the CDR3, the DNA is TGTGCCAGCAGCTTAGCCAGGAGCGGGGATACGCAGTATTTT. This encodes CASSLARSGDTQYF.

The chain has TRBV5-6 and TRBJ2-5, with a weak D call TRBD2 (7 bases). The CDR3 covers 14 residues. CDR1 SGHDT and CDR2 YYEEEE come from the germline V gene. V was shortened by 0 bases and J by 6 bases, with 12 bases between the two germline ends. The CDR3 region has the DNA TGTGCCAGCAGCTTGGGGGAGGGGGTAAAGACCCAGTACTTC. As protein: CASSLGEGVKTQYF.

This chain joins TRBV30 and TRBJ2-7; 8 bases match TRBD1. The CDR3 is 13 residues long. Per the germline V gene, CDR1 is GTSNPN and CDR2 is SVGIG (reference sequence). V shed 2 bases, J shed 6 bases, and the junction held 6 bases outside the gene matches. This chain's CDR3 is CAWSTGQGREQYF. The CDR3 DNA follows: TGTGCCTGGAGTACCGGACAGGGACGCGAGCAGTACTTC.

CDR3 DNA sequence: TGTGCCAGCAGCCTTAGCGGGGGGGCCACCACCGGGGAGCTGTTTTTT. It translates to CASSLSGGATTGELFF. The chain carries TRBV7-3 and TRBJ2-2, with 11 positions matching TRBD2. After removal of 5 bases from V and 4 bases from J, the junction contained 6 bases not matched to a gene. The CDR3 sequence is 16 residues long. Germline loops: CDR1 SGHTA, CDR2 FQGTGA.

This clone has just a few counts. Other DNA sequences in this sample translate to the same CDR3. V usage is TRBV30 and J usage is TRBJ1-3, with a tentative D call TRBD1 (6 bases). The CDR3 is 13 amino acids. V was trimmed by 0 bases and J by 5 bases, leaving 8 bases between them. From germline, CDR1 is GTSNPN and CDR2 SVGIG (reference sequence). The CDR3, as DNA: TGTGCCTGGAGTGTAGGGGGACGAAACACCATATATTTT. It translates to CAWSVGGRNTIYF.

The sample holds a few counts of this clone. The chain joins TRBV5-1 to TRBJ1-1; unclear D gene. The V end was cut by 0 bases, the J end by 8 bases, with 11 bases between. The CDR3 is made up of 13 amino acids. The germline gives CDR1 SGHRS, CDR2 YFSETQ. CDR3: CASSLADGGEAFF. CDR3 in DNA: TGCGCCAGCAGCTTGGCCGATGGAGGCGAAGCTTTCTTT.

V usage is TRBV11-3 and J usage is TRBJ2-3, with D perhaps TRBD2 (5 bases). The CDR3 runs to 14 residues. Germline V gives CDR1 SGHNT, CDR2 YENEEA. V shed 3 bases and J shed 0 bases, with 7 bases lying between them. The CDR3 here is CASSLGGSTDTQYF. Here the CDR3 DNA reads TGTGCCAGCAGCTTGGGCGGGAGCACAGATACGCAGTATTTT.

The V and J genes are TRBV5-4 and TRBJ2-1; TRBD1 is a possible D gene (5 bases). The germline gives CDR1 SGHNT, CDR2 YYREEE (reference sequence). V was trimmed by 4 bases and J by 8 bases, leaving 19 bases between them. CDR3 length: 15 residues. CDR3 region: CASSPGHVPRDEQFF. The CDR3, as DNA: TGTGCCAGCAGCCCAGGACACGTCCCAAGGGATGAGCAGTTCTTC.

The chain combines TRBV9 with TRBJ2-3; 10 bases fit TRBD2. Germline V lookup: CDR1 SGDLS, CDR2 YYNGEE. This CDR3 is 16 amino acids long. V was pared by 4 bases and J by 0 bases, with 5 bases of the junction left unmatched. The CDR3 DNA is TGTGCCAGCAGCACAAGCGGGGGGGGGAGCACAGATACGCAGTATTTT. It specifies CASSTSGGGSTDTQYF. The full variable domain, completed using reference TRBV9 and TRBJ2-3, is DSGVTQTPKHLITATGQRVTLRCSPRSGDLSVYWYQQSLDQGLQFLIQYYNGEERAKGNILERFSAQQFPDLHSELNLSSLELGDSALYFCASSTSGGGSTDTQYFGPGTRLTVL.

V usage is TRBV5-4 and J usage is TRBJ1-4; D remains ambiguous. Germline loops: CDR1 SGHNT, CDR2 YYREEE (reference sequence). V lost 3 bases, J lost 10 bases, and 7 bases lay in between. The CDR3 has 11 amino acids. The CDR3 spells CASSSRGKLFF. The CDR3 nucleotides are TGTGCCAGCAGCTCTCGGGGAAAACTGTTTTTT.

This clone was seen a single time. The chain has TRBV6-6 and TRBJ1-3; the D is unclear. CDR1 is MNHNY, CDR2 SVGAGI, per germline (reference sequence). V was shortened by 7 bases and J by 3 bases, with 19 bases between the two germline ends. CDR3 size: 16 residues. The CDR3 region has the DNA TGTGCCAGCATCACGAAGGGCGGGTGGAGTGGAAACACCATATATTTT. Its translation: CASITKGGWSGNTIYF.

CDR3 nucleotide sequence: TGTGCCAGCCGGGGACTAGCGGGGGGGTCGGATGAGCAGTTCTTC. Translating gives CASRGLAGGSDEQFF. This chain links TRBV2 with TRBJ2-1, with TRBD2 identical over 16 bases. Germline V CDR1 and CDR2: SNHLY, FYNNEI. J lost 8 bases, V lost 8 bases, and 6 bases had no gene match. The CDR3 covers 15 residues.